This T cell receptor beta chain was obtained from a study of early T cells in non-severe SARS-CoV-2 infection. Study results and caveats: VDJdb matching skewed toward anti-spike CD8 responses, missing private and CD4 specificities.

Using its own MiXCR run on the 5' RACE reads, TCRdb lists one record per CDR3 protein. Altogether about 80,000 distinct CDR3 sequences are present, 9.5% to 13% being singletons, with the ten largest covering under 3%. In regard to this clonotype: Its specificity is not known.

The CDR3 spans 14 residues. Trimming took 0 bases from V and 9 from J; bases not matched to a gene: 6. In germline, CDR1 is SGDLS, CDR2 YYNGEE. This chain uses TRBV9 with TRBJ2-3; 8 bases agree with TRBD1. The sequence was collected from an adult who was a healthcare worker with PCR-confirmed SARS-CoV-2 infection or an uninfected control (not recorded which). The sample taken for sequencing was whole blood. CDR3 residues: CASSVDPGGQTQYF. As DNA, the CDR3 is TGTGCCAGCAGCGTAGATCCAGGGGGCCAGACGCAGTATTTT.